The 2 T cell receptor beta chains below all came from one sample that was sequenced in a study of shared clonotypes between healthy human individuals. Here immunoSEQ multiplex PCR was the method, and the copy in TCRdb shows in-frame clones only, minus some. The sample has approximately 2.3 million clones; just over 90% are singletons. Sequences were obtained from naive CD4+ T cells from PBMCs. Stated subset: CD45RA+ positively selected. The receptors shown here come from a man in his late teens or twenties in good health. Some clones in this sample may be carry-over from other donors' samples.

This clone turned up a few times. Additional DNA sequences in this sample encode the identical CDR3. The chain recombines TRBV7-3 with TRBJ1-2, with 10 bases that match TRBD1. CDR1 is SGHTA, CDR2 FQGTGA, per germline. This CDR3 spans 13 amino acids. Germline trimming cut 3 bases from V and 6 bases from J; bases unmatched to any gene: 1. This CDR3 is CASSFGTGDGYTF. The DNA for the CDR3 is TGTGCCAGCAGCTTTGGGACAGGGGATGGCTACACCTTC.

The chain combines TRBV2 with TRBJ2-1; weak D call: TRBD1 (6 bases). V was trimmed by 9 bases and J by 9 bases, leaving 21 bases between them. The CDR3 extends over 14 amino acids. Looked up from germline, CDR1 is SNHLY and CDR2 is FYNNEI. The CDR3 DNA is TGTGCCAGTTCCCTTACGGGACAAAACTCTGAGCAGTTCTTC. Translation: CASSLTGQNSEQFF.